Sequencing of this T cell receptor beta chain was carried out in a study of CD8 T cells in ankylosing spondylitis. General study results and limits: Typical of ankylosing spondylitis blood, it appeared, was a TCR beta motif of under 10 highly homologous variants.

This CDR3 is 15 amino acids long. V gave up 0 bases and J gave up 2 bases, with 11 bases separating them. From germline, CDR1 is MNHEY and CDR2 SVGEGT. One entry per CDR3 protein results from TCRdb running MiXCR on the 5' RACE reads. The table includes around 430,000 distinct CDR3 sequences, approximately 17% detected once. Comment on this clonotype: What it binds is unknown.

This TCR derives from a male donor with ankylosing spondylitis. The genes are TRBV6-2 or TRBV6-3 and TRBJ2-7; D uncertain. Sequenced material: blood, either unsorted or a sorted T cell fraction (not recorded which). For the CDR3, the DNA is TGTGCCAGCAGTTACTCAACGGCGAATCCCTACGAGCAGTACTTC. It specifies CASSYSTANPYEQYF.